A single T cell receptor beta chain is shown here with its context. The table lists this clone with a count of one. The clone's antigen remains unknown. Within one base of it there is no much larger clone, and no base qualities were kept. CDR1 is given as MDHEN and CDR2 as SYDVKM, both from the germline V gene. The CDR3 holds 13 amino acids from the cysteine to the phenylalanine. Just the 39-base CDR3 DNA is kept, in frame starting at base 1. At the junction V is shortened by 9 bases and J by 8 bases, with 19 bases in between. These data come from a study of cytomegalovirus exposure and HLA in healthy donors (dated by TCRdb to the late 2010s). Context from the whole study: The 500 to 700 repertoires of the first cohort and the 95 to 150 validation repertoires were produced on the same platform, according to a later analysis. The aim of the study was to test whether cataloging public T cell receptors could identify signatures of past pathogen exposure. A separate validation cohort of 100 to 150 different subjects was used in addition to the 666-subject first cohort. To predict cytomegalovirus infection status, the study brought together high-throughput TCR immunosequencing, statistical association of individual TCRs with disease status, and machine learning.

Receptors were amplified or captured by the immunoSEQ multiplex PCR assay. The published analysis was carried out like this. A statistical classification framework was built to diagnose cytomegalovirus status from the catalog of TCR beta chain sequences. This immuneACCESS table, as held by TCRdb, lists in-frame sequences with V and J called but not all clones. Of the missing ones, under half trace to an unresolved V gene in checked studies; the others have no known cause. That table is the source of V, J and clone size, and D and trimming were worked out from the DNA. The table for this sample lists a few hundred thousand clones; roughly 83% of them were counted only once. In total, the top ten clones hold around 15% of the sample. Donors formed part of the validation cohort, which comprised 120 subjects and was distinct from the first cohort of under 750 subjects. The research as a whole found: A later analysis found that TCRs clustered in the first cohort also tended to co-occur in the roughly 120 validation repertoires, with 94% of cluster scores above 0. The study gave a list of some 150 TCR beta chains associated with cytomegalovirus. A later analysis lacked HLA typing for the validation cohort, so it scored co-occurrence in that cohort across all 120 repertoires. Three of the identified cytomegalovirus-associated TCR beta chains were confirmed in vitro to be specific for cytomegalovirus antigens. It was suggested by the authors that the approach could potentially be generalized to other disease states and immunological phenotypes. The classifier was reported to diagnose cytomegalovirus status with high specificity and sensitivity in both the original cohort and the validation cohort. Across donors, most TCR sequences were observed very rarely, whereas some public TCRs were present in many individuals.

The sample taken for sequencing was PBMCs. The rearrangement joined TRBV28 to TRBJ1-2, with a weak D call of TRBD1 (5 bases match). The TCR originated in a woman in her twenties or thirties in good health and CMV-seropositive. The base sequence is TGTGCCAGGGAAACCCAGGGTCGGGGCGGCTACACCTTC. The encoded protein is CARETQGRGGYTF.